Sequencing of this T cell receptor (beta chain) was carried out in a study of somatic mutations in cytotoxic T cells in rheumatoid arthritis. Study at large: Patient blood (about 32 ml EDTA) was taken immediately after diagnosis and before treatment. Some V beta antibody-stained T-cell populations were flow-sorted at nearly 100% purity, including V beta1+ cells sequenced for TCRB.

Trimming left V 1 base short and J 3 bases short, with 16 bases between. The CDR3 totals 17 residues. The V gene's germline CDR1 is SGHAT and CDR2 FQNNGV. Generated by immunoSEQ multiplex PCR, the TCRdb table keeps only in-frame clones and is missing some. The table records tens of thousands of clones, more than 80% of them present only once. The chain has TRBV11-2 and TRBJ2-1; D is possibly TRBD1 (6 bases). The receptor was isolated from an adult with rheumatoid arthritis. The specimen sequenced was CD8+ T cells sorted from blood. CDR3 loop: CASSLGEQGIFYNEQFF. CDR3 nucleotide sequence: TGTGCCAGCAGCTTAGGTGAACAGGGTATCTTCTACAATGAGCAGTTCTTC.